This is a list of T cell receptor beta chains from one sample in a study of patients with pleural tuberculosis. One entry per CDR3 protein results from TCRdb running MiXCR on the reads. The table records just under 30,000 distinct CDR3 sequences, 18% of them present only once. The material sequenced was peripheral blood. The receptors come from a human donor with pleural tuberculosis. Both conserved end residues are part of each CDR3. Each record gives: CDR3 protein, CDR3 DNA, clone size, J gene, V gene, D gene. A D gene is named only where the DNA matches it firmly. Clone size is stated in some rows and not others, as once, few, many or a class when expanded.

cdr3_aa: CASSEGLFYEQYF; cdr3_nt: TGTGCCAGCAGTGAAGGACTGTTCTACGAGCAGTACTTC; clone_size: many; j_call: TRBJ2-7; v_call: TRBV6-1; d_call: -
cdr3_aa: CASTDRNYGYTF; cdr3_nt: TGTGCCAGCACCGACAGGAACTATGGCTACACCTTC; clone_size: many; j_call: TRBJ1-2; v_call: TRBV6-1; d_call: -
cdr3_aa: CSASSQTAYEQYF; cdr3_nt: TGCAGTGCTAGCTCCCAGACAGCCTACGAGCAGTACTTC; clone_size: -; j_call: TRBJ2-7; v_call: TRBV20-1; d_call: -
cdr3_aa: CASSEETEAFF; cdr3_nt: TGTGCCAGCAGTGAAGAGACTGAAGCTTTCTTT; clone_size: -; j_call: TRBJ1-1; v_call: TRBV6-1; d_call: -
cdr3_aa: CASCRGGYNEPFF; cdr3_nt: TGTGCCAGTTGTCGGGGGGGGTACAATGAGCCGTTCTTC; clone_size: -; j_call: TRBJ2-1; v_call: TRBV6-1; d_call: TRBD2
cdr3_aa: CASSSTGTGYGYTF; cdr3_nt: TGTGCCAGCAGTTCGACAGGGACTGGCTATGGCTACACCTTC; clone_size: many; j_call: TRBJ1-2; v_call: TRBV6-6; d_call: TRBD1
cdr3_aa: CASSPQTHTGELFF; cdr3_nt: TGTGCCAGCAGTCCGCAGACACACACCGGGGAGCTGTTTTTT; clone_size: -; j_call: TRBJ2-2; v_call: TRBV7-9; d_call: -
cdr3_aa: CASRCHSQPQHF; cdr3_nt: TGTGCCAGCAGATGCCACAGTCAACCCCAGCATTTT; clone_size: -; j_call: TRBJ1-5; v_call: TRBV6-2/TRBV6-3; d_call: -
cdr3_aa: CASGRLGNTIYF; cdr3_nt: TGTGCCAGCGGTCGGTTGGGAAACACCATATATTTT; clone_size: many; j_call: TRBJ1-3; v_call: TRBV28; d_call: -
cdr3_aa: CASSYQSGPTREQYF; cdr3_nt: TGTGCCAGCAGTTACCAATCCGGGCCCACCAGGGAGCAGTACTTC; clone_size: many; j_call: TRBJ2-7; v_call: TRBV6-6; d_call: -
cdr3_aa: CASSPSPMTEAFF; cdr3_nt: TGCGCCAGCAGCCCGAGCCCGATGACTGAAGCTTTCTTT; clone_size: many; j_call: TRBJ1-1; v_call: TRBV10-1; d_call: -
cdr3_aa: CSAKRDPIQETQYF; cdr3_nt: TGCAGTGCTAAGCGGGACCCGATCCAAGAGACCCAGTACTTC; clone_size: many; j_call: TRBJ2-5; v_call: TRBV20-1; d_call: TRBD2
cdr3_aa: CASSGGGEANTEAFF; cdr3_nt: TGTGCCAGCAGTGGAGGGGGTGAGGCGAACACTGAAGCTTTCTTT; clone_size: -; j_call: TRBJ1-1; v_call: TRBV2; d_call: -
cdr3_aa: CAIKTEPSEAFF; cdr3_nt: TGTGCCATCAAAACGGAACCCTCTGAAGCTTTCTTT; clone_size: many; j_call: TRBJ1-1; v_call: TRBV10-3; d_call: -
cdr3_aa: CASRGTGKNEQYF; cdr3_nt: TGTGCCAGCAGGGGGACAGGGAAGAACGAGCAGTACTTC; clone_size: many; j_call: TRBJ2-7; v_call: TRBV28; d_call: TRBD1
cdr3_aa: CASSELGDMFYEQYF; cdr3_nt: TGTGCCAGCAGTGAATTGGGGGACATGTTCTACGAGCAGTACTTC; clone_size: many; j_call: TRBJ2-7; v_call: TRBV6-1; d_call: -
cdr3_aa: CASRSGGEHYGYTF; cdr3_nt: TGTGCCAGCAGATCAGGAGGGGAGCACTACGGCTACACCTTC; clone_size: medium-sized; j_call: TRBJ1-2; v_call: TRBV27; d_call: -
cdr3_aa: CATLTGYEQYF; cdr3_nt: TGTGCCACCCTGACAGGATACGAGCAGTACTTC; clone_size: many; j_call: TRBJ2-7; v_call: TRBV28; d_call: -
cdr3_aa: CASSWDGTEAFF; cdr3_nt: TGCGCCAGCAGCTGGGACGGTACTGAAGCTTTCTTT; clone_size: many; j_call: TRBJ1-1; v_call: TRBV5-1; d_call: -
cdr3_aa: CASSLRRDEQFF; cdr3_nt: TGTGCCAGCAGCTTACGGAGGGATGAGCAGTTCTTC; clone_size: many; j_call: TRBJ2-1; v_call: TRBV7-9; d_call: -
cdr3_aa: CASSDPAGNTEAFF; cdr3_nt: TGTGCCAGCAGTGATCCAGCGGGGAACACTGAAGCTTTCTTT; clone_size: many; j_call: TRBJ1-1; v_call: TRBV12-3/TRBV12-4; d_call: -
cdr3_aa: CAISPTSGRAQETQYF; cdr3_nt: TGTGCCATCAGTCCAACTAGCGGGAGGGCTCAGGAGACCCAGTACTTC; clone_size: many; j_call: TRBJ2-5; v_call: TRBV10-3; d_call: TRBD2
cdr3_aa: CASSLALANTEAFF; cdr3_nt: TGCGCCAGCAGCTTGGCCTTAGCAAACACTGAAGCTTTCTTT; clone_size: many; j_call: TRBJ1-1; v_call: TRBV5-1; d_call: -
cdr3_aa: CASSFGDWDYGYTF; cdr3_nt: TGCGCCAGCAGCTTCGGGGATTGGGACTATGGCTACACCTTC; clone_size: many; j_call: TRBJ1-2; v_call: TRBV5-1; d_call: -
cdr3_aa: CSVVLGGPNTEAFF; cdr3_nt: TGCAGCGTTGTCCTTGGTGGTCCTAACACTGAAGCCTTCTTT; clone_size: -; j_call: TRBJ1-1; v_call: TRBV29-1; d_call: -
cdr3_aa: CASSVRPNQETQYF; cdr3_nt: TGTGCCAGCAGTGTCAGGCCCAACCAAGAGACCCAGTACTTC; clone_size: many; j_call: TRBJ2-5; v_call: TRBV2; d_call: -
cdr3_aa: CSAAKAADPRDRAFFGYTF; cdr3_nt: TGCAGCGCGGCTAAAGCGGCAGACCCCCGGGACAGGGCTTTCTTCGGCTACACCTTC; clone_size: many; j_call: TRBJ1-2; v_call: TRBV29-1; d_call: TRBD1
cdr3_aa: CASSPGGDRRSYTF; cdr3_nt: TGTGCCAGCTCACCAGGGGGAGACAGGAGGAGCTACACCTTC; clone_size: many; j_call: TRBJ1-2; v_call: TRBV18; d_call: -
cdr3_aa: CATSRDVPVSGNTIYF; cdr3_nt: TGTGCCACCAGCAGAGATGTCCCGGTCTCTGGAAACACCATATATTTT; clone_size: many; j_call: TRBJ1-3; v_call: TRBV15; d_call: -
cdr3_aa: CASSFGTSDEQFF; cdr3_nt: TGCGCCAGCAGCTTCGGGACTAGCGATGAGCAGTTCTTC; clone_size: many; j_call: TRBJ2-1; v_call: TRBV5-1; d_call: TRBD2
cdr3_aa: CASSLQGLLHF; cdr3_nt: TGTGCCAGCAGCTTGCAGGGGCTCCTCCACTTT; clone_size: many; j_call: TRBJ1-6; v_call: TRBV7-9; d_call: -
cdr3_aa: CASRDNFGDTQYF; cdr3_nt: TGCGCCAGCCGGGACAATTTCGGGGATACGCAGTATTTT; clone_size: many; j_call: TRBJ2-3; v_call: TRBV10-1; d_call: -
cdr3_aa: CASSLPMTGGSETQYF; cdr3_nt: TGTGCCAGCAGCTTACCGATGACAGGGGGCAGTGAGACCCAGTACTTC; clone_size: many; j_call: TRBJ2-5; v_call: TRBV11-2; d_call: TRBD1
cdr3_aa: CAISLSDSRNTEAFF; cdr3_nt: TGCGCCATCAGCCTGTCGGACAGTCGGAACACTGAAGCTTTCTTT; clone_size: -; j_call: TRBJ1-1; v_call: TRBV5-1; d_call: -
cdr3_aa: CASSQDTTTDTQYF; cdr3_nt: TGCGCCAGCAGCCAAGATACTACTACAGATACGCAGTATTTT; clone_size: many; j_call: TRBJ2-3; v_call: TRBV4-3; d_call: -
cdr3_aa: CASTWTAHNEKLFF; cdr3_nt: TGTGCCAGCACCTGGACTGCTCATAATGAAAAACTGTTTTTT; clone_size: many; j_call: TRBJ1-4; v_call: TRBV2; d_call: -
cdr3_aa: CASSQGMDTQYF; cdr3_nt: TGTGCCAGCAGCCAAGGGATGGATACGCAGTATTTT; clone_size: many; j_call: TRBJ2-3; v_call: TRBV14; d_call: -
cdr3_aa: CASSWEGGSSYNEQFF; cdr3_nt: TGTGCCAGCAGCTGGGAGGGGGGGAGCTCCTACAATGAGCAGTTCTTC; clone_size: many; j_call: TRBJ2-1; v_call: TRBV5-4; d_call: -
cdr3_aa: CASRENWQNTEAFF; cdr3_nt: TGTGCCAGCAGAGAAAACTGGCAGAACACTGAAGCTTTCTTT; clone_size: many; j_call: TRBJ1-1; v_call: TRBV12-3/TRBV12-4; d_call: -
cdr3_aa: CSAVPQVDQETQYF; cdr3_nt: TGCAGTGCCGTTCCTCAGGTTGATCAAGAGACCCAGTACTTC; clone_size: many; j_call: TRBJ2-5; v_call: TRBV20-1; d_call: -
cdr3_aa: CASSELGTGGSDEQYF; cdr3_nt: TGTGCCAGCAGTGAATTAGGGACAGGGGGCTCTGACGAGCAGTACTTC; clone_size: medium-sized; j_call: TRBJ2-7; v_call: TRBV25-1; d_call: TRBD1
cdr3_aa: CSSKVNTGELFF; cdr3_nt: TGTTCCAGCAAGGTGAACACCGGGGAGCTGTTTTTT; clone_size: -; j_call: TRBJ2-2; v_call: TRBV25-1; d_call: -
cdr3_aa: CSVEESGDEQFF; cdr3_nt: TGCAGCGTTGAAGAATCTGGCGATGAGCAGTTCTTC; clone_size: many; j_call: TRBJ2-1; v_call: TRBV29-1; d_call: -
cdr3_aa: CASSQVTLGNYGYTF; cdr3_nt: TGCGCCAGCAGCCAAGTGACTCTGGGGAACTATGGCTACACCTTC; clone_size: many; j_call: TRBJ1-2; v_call: TRBV4-1; d_call: -
cdr3_aa: CASSLSPRGNEAFF; cdr3_nt: TGTGCCAGCAGTTTATCCCCACGCGGTAATGAAGCTTTCTTT; clone_size: medium-sized; j_call: TRBJ1-1; v_call: TRBV28; d_call: -
cdr3_aa: CASSSVQGSYEQYF; cdr3_nt: TGTGCCAGCAGTTCCGTACAGGGGTCCTACGAGCAGTACTTC; clone_size: many; j_call: TRBJ2-7; v_call: TRBV28; d_call: TRBD1
cdr3_aa: CASSSRTGDTDTQYF; cdr3_nt: TGTGCCAGCAGCTCACGGACAGGGGACACAGATACGCAGTATTTT; clone_size: many; j_call: TRBJ2-3; v_call: TRBV7-9; d_call: TRBD1
cdr3_aa: CASKGRLNTEAFF; cdr3_nt: TGTGCTAGTAAGGGTCGGTTGAACACTGAAGCTTTCTTT; clone_size: many; j_call: TRBJ1-1; v_call: TRBV12-5; d_call: -
cdr3_aa: CASSTGVNQPQHF; cdr3_nt: TGTGCCAGTAGTACGGGCGTCAATCAGCCCCAGCATTTT; clone_size: medium-sized; j_call: TRBJ1-5; v_call: TRBV19; d_call: -
cdr3_aa: CASMRRESNYGYTF; cdr3_nt: TGTGCCAGCATGCGGCGGGAGTCCAACTATGGCTACACCTTC; clone_size: many; j_call: TRBJ1-2; v_call: TRBV2; d_call: -
cdr3_aa: CASSPGNNSPLHF; cdr3_nt: TGTGCCAGCAGCCCAGGGAACAATTCACCCCTCCACTTT; clone_size: many; j_call: TRBJ1-6; v_call: TRBV3-1; d_call: -
cdr3_aa: CASSLALRGSQPQHF; cdr3_nt: TGTGCCAGCAGCTTAGCGCTACGGGGATCTCAGCCCCAGCATTTT; clone_size: many; j_call: TRBJ1-5; v_call: TRBV7-2; d_call: -
cdr3_aa: CASSEDMQTEAFF; cdr3_nt: TGTGCCAGCAGTGAAGACATGCAAACTGAAGCTTTCTTT; clone_size: medium-sized; j_call: TRBJ1-1; v_call: TRBV2; d_call: -
cdr3_aa: CASSFGGAYGYTF; cdr3_nt: TGTGCCAGCAGCTTCGGCGGGGCCTATGGCTACACCTTC; clone_size: many; j_call: TRBJ1-2; v_call: TRBV5-4; d_call: -
cdr3_aa: CASSLDMIFGQPQHF; cdr3_nt: TGTGCCAGCAGTTTAGACATGATTTTTGGTCAGCCCCAGCATTTT; clone_size: many; j_call: TRBJ1-5; v_call: TRBV12-3/TRBV12-4; d_call: -
cdr3_aa: CSAASGRAGETQYF; cdr3_nt: TGCAGTGCGGCTAGCGGGAGGGCGGGGGAGACCCAGTACTTC; clone_size: many; j_call: TRBJ2-5; v_call: TRBV20-1; d_call: TRBD2
cdr3_aa: CASSQDGTGTSTDTQYF; cdr3_nt: TGTGCCAGCAGCCAAGATGGAACGGGGACTAGCACAGATACGCAGTATTTT; clone_size: many; j_call: TRBJ2-3; v_call: TRBV3-1; d_call: -